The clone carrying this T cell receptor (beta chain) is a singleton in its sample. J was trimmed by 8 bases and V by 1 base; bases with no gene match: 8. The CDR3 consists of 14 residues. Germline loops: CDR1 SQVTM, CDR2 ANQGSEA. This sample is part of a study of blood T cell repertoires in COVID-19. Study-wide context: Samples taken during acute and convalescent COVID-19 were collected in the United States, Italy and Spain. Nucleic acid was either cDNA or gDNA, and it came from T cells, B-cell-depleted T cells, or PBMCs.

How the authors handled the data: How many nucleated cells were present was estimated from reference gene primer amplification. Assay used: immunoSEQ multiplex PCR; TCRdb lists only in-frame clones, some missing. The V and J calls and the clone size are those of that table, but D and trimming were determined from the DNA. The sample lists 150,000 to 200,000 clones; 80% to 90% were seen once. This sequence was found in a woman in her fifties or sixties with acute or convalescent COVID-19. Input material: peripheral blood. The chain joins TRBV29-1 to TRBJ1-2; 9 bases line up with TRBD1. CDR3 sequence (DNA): TGCAGCGTTGAAGGAACGACAGGGGGTGGGGGCTACACCTTC. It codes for CSVEGTTGGGGYTF.